The 20 T cell receptor beta chains below were found in one sample sequenced in a study of cytomegalovirus exposure and HLA in healthy donors. PCR amplification relied on 60 Vbeta primers (plus 13 Jbeta primers). The assay was immunoSEQ multiplex PCR, and TCRdb's table has in-frame clones only and misses some. The table has fewer than 110,000 clones, around 60% seen once. The sequencing sample was made of PBMCs. The receptors were gathered from a woman between 50 and 59 years old in good health and CMV-seronegative.

This chain joins TRBV7-2 and TRBJ2-1; TRBD2 aligns across 10 bases. Losses at the gene ends were 10 bases for V and 9 bases for J; bases not matched to a gene: 15. This CDR3 spans 15 amino acids. Germline assignment: CDR1 SGHTA and CDR2 FQGNSA. For the CDR3, the DNA is TGTGCCACTAAGGGGGAGGCTAGCGGGAGTATTGAGCAGTTCTTC. Translated: CATKGEASGSIEQFF.

The genes are TRBV27 and TRBJ2-7; D possibly corresponds to TRBD1 (5 bases). Germline assignment: CDR1 MNHEY and CDR2 SMNVEV (reference sequence). Trimming removed 0 bases from V and 3 bases from J, with 6 bases in between. CDR3 length: 13 amino acids. The CDR3 DNA reads as TGTGCCAGCAGTTTATCTAGGGGCTACGAGCAGTACTTC. Translated, it gives CASSLSRGYEQYF.

This chain joins TRBV19 and TRBJ1-1; perhaps TRBD1 as D (6 bases). The germline V gene encodes CDR1 LNHDA and CDR2 SQIVND (reference sequence). The CDR3 extends over 15 amino acids. The ends were cut back, 7 bases at V and 1 base at J, with 16 bases in the middle. The CDR3: CASNSGEPPNTEAFF. In nucleotides, the CDR3 is TGTGCCAGTAATTCAGGGGAACCCCCGAACACTGAAGCTTTCTTT.

The chain uses TRBV5-1 and TRBJ2-3; 7 bases agree with TRBD2. Germline CDR1 reads SGHRS; CDR2 reads YFSETQ. The V and J ends lost 5 bases and 5 bases, in that order; junction bases with no gene match: 8. This CDR3 comprises 14 residues. CDR3 DNA sequence: TGCGCCAGCAGAAATCTAGCGGACGGAGATACGCAGTATTTT. This translates into CASRNLADGDTQYF.

CDR3 loop: CASSSVREQYF. CDR3 DNA sequence: TGCGCCAGCAGCTCGGTGCGGGAGCAGTACTTC. The chain recombines TRBV4-1 with TRBJ2-7; no definite D call. Germline CDR1 reads MGHRA; CDR2 reads YSYEKL. The CDR3 loop spans 11 amino acids. V lost 5 bases and J 7 bases, leaving 9 bases between the germline ends.

The chain recombines TRBV11-2 with TRBJ1-5, with TRBD1 identical over 7 bases. V lost 6 bases, J lost 4 bases, and 6 bases stayed unmatched. In germline, CDR1 is SGHAT, CDR2 FQNNGV. This CDR3 has 14 residues. CDR3 sequence (DNA): TGTGCCAGCAGTCTCGGGACAGAGAATCAGCCCCAGCATTTT. Protein sequence: CASSLGTENQPQHF. Full variable domain (missing parts from reference TRBV11-2 and TRBJ1-5): EAGVAQSPRYKIIEKRQSVAFWCNPISGHATLYWYQQILGQGPKLLIQFQNNGVVDDSQLPKDRFSAERLKGVDSTLKIQPAKLEDSAVYLCASSLGTENQPQHFGDGTRLSIL.

This chain connects TRBV25-1 to TRBJ1-2; D unclear. Trimming removed 8 bases at V and 3 bases at J, with 13 bases between. CDR1 and CDR2 (germline): MGHDK, SYGVNS. The CDR3 consists of 13 residues. CDR3 in amino acids: CASHTVGDYGYTF. Here the CDR3 DNA reads TGTGCCAGCCATACAGTGGGAGACTATGGCTACACCTTC.

This clone was detected a few times. This rearrangement joins TRBV19 to TRBJ2-3, with D perhaps TRBD1 (5 bases). V lost 6 bases, J lost 5 bases, and 15 bases lay in between. The CDR3 covers 14 residues. CDR1 is LNHDA, CDR2 SQIVND, per germline (reference sequence). Here the CDR3 DNA reads TGTGCCAGTAGGTTTCAGGGCGGTGGAGATACGCAGTATTTT. As protein: CASRFQGGGDTQYF.

The rearrangement uses TRBV5-4 and TRBJ2-3; TRBD2 agrees at 9 bases. The J segment lost 6 bases and the V segment lost 1 base, leaving 6 bases of the junction unmatched. The CDR3 is made up of 15 amino acids. The germline CDR1 and CDR2 sequences are SGHNT and YYREEE (reference sequence). The CDR3 is CASSLSGGGADTQYF. CDR3 DNA: TGTGCCAGCAGCTTGTCAGGCGGGGGGGCGGATACGCAGTATTTT.

The gene calls are TRBV5-4 and TRBJ2-1; 10 bases agree with TRBD2. Per the germline V gene, CDR1 is SGHNT and CDR2 is YYREEE (reference sequence). Trimming removed 3 bases from V and 9 bases from J; junction bases left unmatched: 15. The CDR3 covers 17 residues. Written as DNA, the CDR3 is TGTGCCAGCAGCTCGTCGTCCGGGACTAGCGTTAGCAGTGAGCAGTTCTTC. Its protein is CASSSSSGTSVSSEQFF.

The chain joins TRBV5-1 to TRBJ1-5; possibly TRBD1 for D (6 bases). Germline CDR1 SGHRS, CDR2 YFSETQ. Trimming cost V 4 bases and J 1 base, with 15 bases left between them. The CDR3 is made up of 16 amino acids. DNA for the CDR3: TGCGCCAGCAGCCCCGTGGGAGGGGGGAGCAATCAGCCCCAGCATTTT. As protein: CASSPVGGGSNQPQHF. Looking up the rest from reference TRBV5-1 and TRBJ1-5 gives the full variable domain: KAGVTQTPRYLIKTRGQQVTLSCSPISGHRSVSWYQQTPGQGLQFLFEYFSETQRNKGNFPGRFSGRQFSNSRSEMNVSTLELGDSALYLCASSPVGGGSNQPQHFGDGTRLSIL.

This clone has just a few counts. V is TRBV5-1 and J is TRBJ2-3, with 10 bases lining up with TRBD1. CDR1 and CDR2 from the germline V gene are SGHRS and YFSETQ. Unmatched junction bases numbered 7, after V lost 4 bases and J lost 2 bases. This CDR3 has 16 amino acids. CDR3 DNA sequence: TGCGCCAGCAGCGGGGCGGACAGGGGGTTCACAGATACGCAGTATTTT. Translated, it gives CASSGADRGFTDTQYF.

The gene calls are TRBV21-1 and TRBJ2-5; the table's TRBD2 call for D was not verified on the DNA. TRBV21-1 is a pseudogene segment. CDR3 length: 14 residues. The CDR3 protein is CASGWEVYQETQYF. CDR3 bases: TGTGCCAGCGGGTGGGAGGTGTACCAAGAGACCCAGTACTTC.

The J gene is TRBJ2-1, the V gene TRBV5-1; 7 bases are shared with TRBD1. Unmatched junction bases numbered 11, after V lost 2 bases and J lost 6 bases. Germline V lookup: CDR1 SGHRS, CDR2 YFSETQ. CDR3 size: 16 residues. Written as DNA, the CDR3 is TGCGCCAGCAGCTTAGGGAACAGGGGTTCCGGCAATGAGCAGTTCTTC. Translating gives CASSLGNRGSGNEQFF.

The V gene is TRBV21-1, the J gene TRBJ1-2; TRBD1 is taken as the D call from the table, unchecked against the DNA. TRBV21-1 is flagged as a pseudogene. The CDR3 has 15 residues. The CDR3 nucleotides read TGTGCCAGCAGCAAATCCTTAACAGGATCCCATGGCTACACCTTC. Protein: CASSKSLTGSHGYTF.

The CDR3 DNA is TGTGCCAGCAGCATCTCAGGGGCGGACGAGCAGTACTTC. As protein: CASSISGADEQYF. The rearrangement uses TRBV9 and TRBJ2-7, with D tentatively TRBD1 (6 bases). The V end was cut by 4 bases, the J end by 5 bases, with 13 bases between. Germline values: CDR1 SGDLS, CDR2 YYNGEE. This CDR3 is 13 amino acids long.

The V and J genes are TRBV4-1 and TRBJ2-2; 7 bases match TRBD1. Germline V CDR1 and CDR2: MGHRA, YSYEKL. CDR3 length: 15 residues. The J segment lost 5 bases and the V segment lost 2 bases, leaving 5 bases of the junction unmatched. CDR3 sequence reads: CASSQRTGSTGELFF. The CDR3 DNA is TGCGCCAGCAGCCAAAGGACAGGTAGTACCGGGGAGCTGTTTTTT.

The chain combines TRBV9 with TRBJ2-7; TRBD2 aligns across 8 bases. The germline V gene has CDR1 SGDLS and CDR2 YYNGEE. V lost 4 bases and J lost 5; bases outside the gene matches: 11. The CDR3 is 15 amino acids. CDR3 bases: TGTGCCAGCAGCCCTCGAAGCGGGAGATCCCACGAGCAGTACTTC. This codes for CASSPRSGRSHEQYF.

This clone occurred a few times. This chain connects TRBV4-1 to TRBJ1-6; no definite D call. This CDR3 is built from 17 residues. Trimming removed 0 bases at V and 8 bases at J, with 17 bases between. The germline V gene has CDR1 MGHRA and CDR2 YSYEKL. CDR3 sequence (DNA): TGCGCCAGCAGCCAAGATCAATTACGGACGGGATATTCACCCCTCCACTTT. Its protein is CASSQDQLRTGYSPLHF.

The chain is built from TRBV7-2 and TRBJ2-7; D is perhaps TRBD2 (6 bases). From germline, CDR1 is SGHTA and CDR2 FQGNSA. Trimming cost V 7 bases and J 3 bases, with 19 bases left between them. The CDR3 loop spans 15 amino acids. This CDR3 reads CASTRDASVNYEQYF. CDR3 bases: TGTGCCAGCACCCGGGATGCTAGCGTGAACTACGAGCAGTACTTC.